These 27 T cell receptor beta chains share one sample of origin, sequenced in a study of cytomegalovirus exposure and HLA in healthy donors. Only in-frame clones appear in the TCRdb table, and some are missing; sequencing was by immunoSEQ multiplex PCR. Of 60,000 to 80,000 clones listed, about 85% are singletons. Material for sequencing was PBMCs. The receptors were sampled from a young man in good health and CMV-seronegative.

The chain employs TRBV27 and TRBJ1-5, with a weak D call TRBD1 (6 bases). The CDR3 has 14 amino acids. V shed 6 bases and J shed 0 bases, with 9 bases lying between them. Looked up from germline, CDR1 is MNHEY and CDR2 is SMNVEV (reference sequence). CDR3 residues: CASRTGASNQPQHF. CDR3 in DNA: TGTGCCAGCAGGACAGGTGCTAGCAATCAGCCCCAGCATTTT.

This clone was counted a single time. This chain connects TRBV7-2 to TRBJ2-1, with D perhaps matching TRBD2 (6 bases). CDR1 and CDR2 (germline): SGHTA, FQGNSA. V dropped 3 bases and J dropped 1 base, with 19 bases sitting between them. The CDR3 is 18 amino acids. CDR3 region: CASSFFAIADKSYNEQFF. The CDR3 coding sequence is TGTGCCAGCAGCTTTTTTGCCATAGCGGACAAGTCCTACAATGAGCAGTTCTTC.

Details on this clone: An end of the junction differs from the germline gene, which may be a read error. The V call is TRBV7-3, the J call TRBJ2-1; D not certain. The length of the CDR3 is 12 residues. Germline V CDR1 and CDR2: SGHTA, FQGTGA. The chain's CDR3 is CASRLMSAEQFF. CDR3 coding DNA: TGTGCCAGCAGGTTAATGAGTGCTGAGCAGTTCTTC.

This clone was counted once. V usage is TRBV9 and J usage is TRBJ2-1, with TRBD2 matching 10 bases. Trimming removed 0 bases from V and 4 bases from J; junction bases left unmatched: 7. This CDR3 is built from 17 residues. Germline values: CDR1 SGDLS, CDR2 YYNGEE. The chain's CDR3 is CASSVGLAGGRYNEQFF. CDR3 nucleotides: TGTGCCAGCAGCGTAGGATTAGCGGGAGGTCGGTACAATGAGCAGTTCTTC.

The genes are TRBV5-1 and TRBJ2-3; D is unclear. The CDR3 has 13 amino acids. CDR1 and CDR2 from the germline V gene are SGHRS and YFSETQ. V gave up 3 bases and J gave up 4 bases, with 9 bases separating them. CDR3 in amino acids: CASSSYVADTQYF. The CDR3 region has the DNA TGCGCCAGCAGCTCCTACGTGGCAGATACGCAGTATTTT.

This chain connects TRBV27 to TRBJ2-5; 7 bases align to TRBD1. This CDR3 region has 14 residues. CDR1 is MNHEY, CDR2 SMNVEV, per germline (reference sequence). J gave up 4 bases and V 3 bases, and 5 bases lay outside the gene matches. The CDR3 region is CASSFGQVRETQYF. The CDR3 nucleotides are TGTGCCAGCAGTTTTGGACAGGTCCGAGAGACCCAGTACTTC.

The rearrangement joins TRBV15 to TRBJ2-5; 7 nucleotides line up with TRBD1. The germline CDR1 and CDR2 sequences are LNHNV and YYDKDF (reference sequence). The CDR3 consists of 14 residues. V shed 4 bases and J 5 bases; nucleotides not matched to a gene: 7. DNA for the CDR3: TGTGCCACCAGCACCCTCACAGGGGTCGAGACCCAGTACTTC. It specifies CATSTLTGVETQYF.

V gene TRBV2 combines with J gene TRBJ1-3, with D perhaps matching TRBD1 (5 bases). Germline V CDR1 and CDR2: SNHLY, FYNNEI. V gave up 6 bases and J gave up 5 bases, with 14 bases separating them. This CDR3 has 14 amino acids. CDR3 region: CASSGPGSRNTIYF. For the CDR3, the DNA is TGTGCCAGCAGCGGACCAGGGTCAAGAAACACCATATATTTT.

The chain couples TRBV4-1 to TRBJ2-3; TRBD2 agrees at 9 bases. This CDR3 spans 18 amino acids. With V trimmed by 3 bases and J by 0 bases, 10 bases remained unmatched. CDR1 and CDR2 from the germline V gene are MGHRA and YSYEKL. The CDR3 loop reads CASSHRTGTSSSTDTQYF. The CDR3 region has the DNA TGCGCCAGCAGCCATCGCACCGGGACTAGCAGTAGCACAGATACGCAGTATTTT.

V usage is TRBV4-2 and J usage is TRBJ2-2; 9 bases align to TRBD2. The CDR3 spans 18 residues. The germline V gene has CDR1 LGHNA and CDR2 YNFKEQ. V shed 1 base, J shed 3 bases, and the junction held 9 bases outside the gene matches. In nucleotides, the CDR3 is TGTGCCAGCAGCCAAGGCCAGGCGGGGGGGATTTACACCGGGGAGCTGTTTTTT. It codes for CASSQGQAGGIYTGELFF.

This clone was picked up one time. The CDR3 spells CASSRGGATTQYF. The CDR3 DNA reads TGTGCCAGCAGTCGCGGGGGGGCCACTACGCAGTATTTT. V and J are TRBV6-5 and TRBJ2-3, with 9 bases aligning to TRBD2. The germline V gene has CDR1 MNHEY and CDR2 SVGAGI. The CDR3 extends over 13 amino acids. V lost 5 bases and J lost 8; bases outside the gene matches: 5.

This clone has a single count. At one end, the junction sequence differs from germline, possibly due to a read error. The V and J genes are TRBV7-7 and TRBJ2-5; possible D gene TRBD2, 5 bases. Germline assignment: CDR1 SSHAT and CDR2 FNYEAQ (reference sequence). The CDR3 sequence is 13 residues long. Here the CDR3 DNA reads TGTGCTAGCAGCCCCGTGCAGCGGGAGACCCAGTACTTC. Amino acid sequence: CASSPVQRETQYF.

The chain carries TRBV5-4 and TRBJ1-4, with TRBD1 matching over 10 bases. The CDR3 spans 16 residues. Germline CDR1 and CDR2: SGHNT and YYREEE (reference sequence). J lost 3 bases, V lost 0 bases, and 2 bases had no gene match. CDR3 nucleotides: TGTGCCAGCAGCTTGGGGGACAGGGGCTCTAATGAAAAACTGTTTTTT. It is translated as CASSLGDRGSNEKLFF.

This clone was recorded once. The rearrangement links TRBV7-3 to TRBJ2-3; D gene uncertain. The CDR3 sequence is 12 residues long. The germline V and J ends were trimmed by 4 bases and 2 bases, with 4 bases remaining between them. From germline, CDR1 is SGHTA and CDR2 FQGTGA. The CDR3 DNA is TGTGCCAGCAGCTCAAACACAGATACGCAGTATTTT. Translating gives CASSSNTDTQYF.

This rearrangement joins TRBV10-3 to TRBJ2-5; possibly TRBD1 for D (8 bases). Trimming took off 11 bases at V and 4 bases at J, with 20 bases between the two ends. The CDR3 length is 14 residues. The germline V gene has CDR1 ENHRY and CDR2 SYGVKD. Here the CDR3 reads CAVGRTGRGETQYF. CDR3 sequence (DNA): TGTGCCGTAGGGCGGACAGGGAGGGGAGAGACCCAGTACTTC.

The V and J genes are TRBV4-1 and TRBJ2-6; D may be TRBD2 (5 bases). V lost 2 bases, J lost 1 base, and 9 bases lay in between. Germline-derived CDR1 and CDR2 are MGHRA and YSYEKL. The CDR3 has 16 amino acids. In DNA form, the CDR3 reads TGCGCCAGCAGCCAATCAGAGGGATCTGGGGCCAACGTCCTGACTTTC. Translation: CASSQSEGSGANVLTF.

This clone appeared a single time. The CDR3 here is CASSLGDFYEQYF. The CDR3 nucleotides read TGCGCCAGCAGCTTGGGGGACTTCTACGAGCAGTACTTC. The chain links TRBV5-1 to TRBJ2-7; tentative D call: TRBD2 (6 bases). Germline lookup yields CDR1 SGHRS and CDR2 YFSETQ. V lost 0 bases to trimming and J lost 3 bases, with 7 bases between them. The CDR3 is made up of 13 amino acids.

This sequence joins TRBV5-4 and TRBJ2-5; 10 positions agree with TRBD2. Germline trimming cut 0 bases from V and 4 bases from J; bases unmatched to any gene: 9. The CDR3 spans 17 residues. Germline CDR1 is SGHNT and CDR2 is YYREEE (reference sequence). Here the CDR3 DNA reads TGTGCCAGCAGCTTGGTGGCTAGCGGGGGATCGGTAGAGACCCAGTACTTC. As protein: CASSLVASGGSVETQYF.

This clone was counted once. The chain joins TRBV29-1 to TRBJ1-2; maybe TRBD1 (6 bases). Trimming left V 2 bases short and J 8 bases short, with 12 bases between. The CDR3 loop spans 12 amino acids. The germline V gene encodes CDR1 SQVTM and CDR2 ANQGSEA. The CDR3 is CSVERQAEGYTF. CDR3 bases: TGCAGCGTTGAAAGACAGGCAGAAGGCTACACCTTC.

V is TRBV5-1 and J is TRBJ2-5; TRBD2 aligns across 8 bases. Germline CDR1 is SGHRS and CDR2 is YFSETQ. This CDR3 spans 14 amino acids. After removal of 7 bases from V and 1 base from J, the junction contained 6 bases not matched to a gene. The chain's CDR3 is CASLSGLGQETQYF. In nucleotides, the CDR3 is TGCGCCAGCCTTTCGGGACTAGGCCAAGAGACCCAGTACTTC. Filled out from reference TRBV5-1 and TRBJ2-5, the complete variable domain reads KAGVTQTPRYLIKTRGQQVTLSCSPISGHRSVSWYQQTPGQGLQFLFEYFSETQRNKGNFPGRFSGRQFSNSRSEMNVSTLELGDSALYLCASLSGLGQETQYFGPGTRLLVL.

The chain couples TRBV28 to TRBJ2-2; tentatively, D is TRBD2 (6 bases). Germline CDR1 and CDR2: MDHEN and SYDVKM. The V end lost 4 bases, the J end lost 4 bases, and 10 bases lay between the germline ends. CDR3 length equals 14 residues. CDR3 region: CASSSQGGTGELFF. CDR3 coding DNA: TGTGCCAGCAGTTCGCAGGGAGGCACCGGGGAGCTGTTTTTT.

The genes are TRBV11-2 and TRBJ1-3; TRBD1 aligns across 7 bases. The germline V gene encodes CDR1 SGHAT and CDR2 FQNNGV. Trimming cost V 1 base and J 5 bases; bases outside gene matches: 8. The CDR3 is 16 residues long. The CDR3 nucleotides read TGTGCCAGCAGCTTAGGCCTGGCAGGGGGTCGAAACACCATATATTTT. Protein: CASSLGLAGGRNTIYF.

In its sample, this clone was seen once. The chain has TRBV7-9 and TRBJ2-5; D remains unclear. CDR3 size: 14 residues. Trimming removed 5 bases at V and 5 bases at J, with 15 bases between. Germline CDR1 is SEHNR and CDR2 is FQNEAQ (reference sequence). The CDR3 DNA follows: TGTGCCAGCAGCCCCGCCCCCGGTTGGGAGACCCAGTACTTC. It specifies CASSPAPGWETQYF.

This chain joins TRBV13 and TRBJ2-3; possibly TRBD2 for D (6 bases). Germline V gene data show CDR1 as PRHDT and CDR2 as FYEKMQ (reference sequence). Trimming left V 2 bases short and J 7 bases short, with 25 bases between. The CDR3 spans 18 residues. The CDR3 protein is CASSLKGGSGPFYYTQYF. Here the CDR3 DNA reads TGTGCCAGCAGCTTAAAAGGAGGGAGCGGGCCCTTTTATTATACGCAGTATTTT.

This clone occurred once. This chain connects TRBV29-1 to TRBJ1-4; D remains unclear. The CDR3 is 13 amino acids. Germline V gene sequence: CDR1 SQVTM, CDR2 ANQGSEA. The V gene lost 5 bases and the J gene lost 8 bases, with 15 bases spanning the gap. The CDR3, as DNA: TGCAGCGTTTGGGGAGCTGAGGGAGAAAAACTGTTTTTT. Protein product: CSVWGAEGEKLFF.

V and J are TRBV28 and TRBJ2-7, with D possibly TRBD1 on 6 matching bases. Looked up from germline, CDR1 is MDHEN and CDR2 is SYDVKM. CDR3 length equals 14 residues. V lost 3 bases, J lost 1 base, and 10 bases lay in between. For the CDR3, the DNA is TGTGCCAGCAGTTTTAGGACAGAGTCCTACGAGCAGTACTTC. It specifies CASSFRTESYEQYF.

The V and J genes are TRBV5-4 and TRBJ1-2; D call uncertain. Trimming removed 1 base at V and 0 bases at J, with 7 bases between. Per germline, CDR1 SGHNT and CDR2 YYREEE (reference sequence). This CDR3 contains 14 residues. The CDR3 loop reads CASSLPQTNYGYTF. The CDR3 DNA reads TGTGCCAGCAGCTTGCCCCAGACTAACTATGGCTACACCTTC.